This TCR beta chain derives from a study of cytomegalovirus exposure and HLA in healthy donors. Notes on the study in general: The majority of TCR sequences were rare, yet some public TCRs appeared in many donors. Among the sequence variants, a highly shared cluster was likely an artifact of sequencing. Some V segments (TRBV6-2 and TRBV6-3 among them) were excluded as indistinguishable.

About this clone: The target antigen is unknown.

The PCR employed 60 Vbeta primers together with 13 Jbeta primers. TCRdb's table, derived via immunoSEQ multiplex PCR, lists solely in-frame clones and lacks some. Of roughly 76,000 clones detected, more than 80% appear once; the ten largest clones hold less than 2.5%. Germline-derived CDR1 and CDR2 are MGHRA and YSYEKL. Trimming took off 0 bases at V and 3 bases at J, with 18 bases between the two ends. The CDR3 runs 18 residues. The sequence was obtained from a woman aged 30 to 39 in good health and CMV-seronegative. The chain carries TRBV4-1 and TRBJ2-1, with unresolved D. The sample consisted of PBMCs. CDR3 nucleotides: TGCGCCAGCAGCCAAGAGCCCCATGCGGAGTGGAACTACAATGAGCAGTTCTTC. Translating it yields CASSQEPHAEWNYNEQFF.